This T cell receptor beta chain was recovered during a study of blood T cells in healthy people across ages. Turning to the study itself: T cells yielded about one barcoded beta molecule per two cells through template switching. Study conclusions and caveats: Naive T cell percentage and TCR beta diversity correlated strongly. More naive CD4+ cells and higher diversity were found in long-lived than in aged donors.

This CDR3 contains 14 residues. Germline CDR1 reads MNHEY; CDR2 reads SMNVEV (reference sequence). V lost 4 bases and J lost 6, with 10 bases in between. A few counts support this clonotype. Antigen specificity is unknown. A second PCR, run for about 6 to 11 cycles, used a sample-barcoded 5' primer plus a J-beta primer mix. TCRdb analysed the 5' RACE reads with MiXCR anew, one entry per CDR3 protein. This sample has roughly 570,000 distinct CDR3 sequences, with approximately 25% found just once. Peripheral blood samples of 9 to 10 milliliters were drawn from each donor. The receptor comes from a woman aged 70-85 years in good health. The sample was blood. V gene TRBV27 combines with J gene TRBJ1-6; D may be TRBD1 (5 bases). The CDR3 spells CASSWSGGNSPLHF. As DNA, the CDR3 is TGTGCCAGCAGTTGGAGTGGGGGTAATTCACCCCTCCACTTT.